These 19 T cell receptor beta chains share one sample of origin, sequenced in a study of regulatory T cells in long-lasting Graves disease. As to time point: newly diagnosed GD, antithyroid drugs for less than 3 months. Extracted RNA from PBMCs served as the source of the TCR library. Building the TCR beta libraries relied on iRepertoire HTBI primers, and CDR3 regions underwent Arm-PCR. Via MiXCR, TCRdb re-called the multiplex PCR reads, giving one row per CDR3 protein. This table has approximately 480,000 distinct CDR3 sequences, around 16% appearing once. These data were also filed under a second study, of T cells in Graves' hyperthyroidism and ophthalmopathy.

Here the sequenced sample was peripheral blood mononuclear cells (PBMCs), taken at new diagnosis, from a patient treated with antithyroid drugs. The receptors were gathered from a man aged 35 to 55 with Graves disease.

This clonotype has a count of ten or more. The chain joins TRBV5-1 to TRBJ2-7; 9 bases line up with TRBD2. CDR1 SGHRS and CDR2 YFSETQ come from the germline V gene. The ends lost 4 bases at V and 5 bases at J; junction bases unmatched: 7. CDR3 length: 14 amino acids. The CDR3 spells CASSAAQREDEQYF. The CDR3, as DNA: TGCGCCAGCAGCGCGGCCCAGCGGGAGGACGAGCAGTACTTC.

This clonotype showed up many times. The CDR3 bases are TGTGCCAGCTCACCGGGGGCTGGTGGGGACGAGCAGTACTTC. Its translation is CASSPGAGGDEQYF. This chain connects TRBV18 to TRBJ2-7, with TRBD1 as a possible D gene (6 bases). Germline values: CDR1 KGHSH, CDR2 LQKENI. V lost 3 bases, J lost 5 bases, and 14 bases lay in between. The CDR3 runs 14 residues.

The chain uses TRBV20-1 and TRBJ2-1; possible D gene TRBD2, 5 bases. From germline, CDR1 is DFQATT and CDR2 SNEGSKA (reference sequence). CDR3 length: 14 amino acids. V dropped 3 bases and J dropped 1 base, with 10 bases sitting between them. The CDR3, as DNA: TGCAGTGCTAGCCCTAGAGGGTCCTACAATGAGCAGTTCTTC. Translating gives CSASPRGSYNEQFF.

In this sample, this clonotype turned up many times. The gene calls are TRBV7-8 and TRBJ1-6, with TRBD1 as a possible D gene (5 bases). Between the trimmed V and J ends, which lost 5 bases and 6 bases, there was a span of 17 bases. CDR3 size: 16 residues. Germline CDR1 reads SGHVS; CDR2 reads FQNEAQ. The CDR3 sequence is CASSPRGRGINSPLHF. In DNA, the CDR3 is TGTGCCAGCAGCCCTAGGGGAAGGGGCATTAATTCACCCCTCCACTTT.

At least ten counts were recorded for this clonotype. The chain has TRBV27 and TRBJ2-1; TRBD1 matches 7 bases. CDR1 and CDR2 from the germline V gene are MNHEY and SMNVEV (reference sequence). Trimming removed 7 bases from V and 8 bases from J; junction bases left unmatched: 5. This CDR3 comprises 12 residues. In nucleotides, the CDR3 is TGTGCCAGCACCCCAGGGGGTGATGAGCAGTTCTTC. Its translation is CASTPGGDEQFF.

The V call is TRBV20-1, the J call TRBJ2-5, with 7 bases aligning to TRBD2. Germline V CDR1 and CDR2: DFQATT, SNEGSKA (reference sequence). Trimming took 0 bases from V and 0 from J; bases not matched to a gene: 13. CDR3 length equals 18 residues. The CDR3 is CSAREGGRARGYQETQYF. The CDR3 nucleotides are TGCAGTGCTAGAGAGGGTGGGAGGGCCCGGGGGTACCAAGAGACCCAGTACTTC.

This clonotype has only a few counts. This chain uses TRBV15 with TRBJ1-1, with a tentative D call TRBD1 (6 bases). V lost 0 bases and J lost 4, with 12 bases in between. In germline, CDR1 is LNHNV, CDR2 YYDKDF (reference sequence). The CDR3 spans 15 residues. The CDR3 sequence: CATSRDRGAFTEAFF. CDR3 bases: TGTGCCACCAGCAGAGATCGGGGGGCTTTCACTGAAGCTTTCTTT.

This clonotype has more than one count but fewer than ten. A single base separates this from a much larger clone, so it may be a read error. The chain links TRBV11-2 to TRBJ2-3; TRBD2 might be the D (6 bases). CDR3 length: 16 amino acids. Germline V gene data show CDR1 as SGHAT and CDR2 as FQNNGV. V lost 0 bases and J 8 bases, leaving 18 bases between the germline ends. CDR3 sequence (DNA): TGTGCCAGCAGCTTAGAGGTGCCTAGCGTGATTGGTACGCAGTATTTT. Its translation: CASSLEVPSVIGTQYF.

This clonotype has ten or more counts. The chain couples TRBV7-8 to TRBJ1-1; D may be TRBD1 (5 bases). V lost 4 bases and J lost 8, with 14 bases in between. Germline-derived CDR1 and CDR2 are SGHVS and FQNEAQ. This CDR3 has 13 amino acids. The CDR3 reads CASSSYIGAEAFF. The DNA for the CDR3 is TGTGCCAGCAGCTCGTACATCGGGGCAGAAGCTTTCTTT.

This clonotype was seen repeatedly, ten times or more. The CDR3, as DNA: TGCAGTGCTACGAACAATGAGCAGTTCTTC. Translating it yields CSATNNEQFF. The chain links TRBV20-1 to TRBJ2-1, with unresolved D. The CDR3 sequence is 10 residues long. V was pared by 4 bases and J by 5 bases, with 3 bases between. Germline V lookup: CDR1 DFQATT, CDR2 SNEGSKA (reference sequence).

This clonotype has a count of ten or more. V and J are TRBV29-1 and TRBJ1-1; weak D call: TRBD1 (5 bases). Germline lookup yields CDR1 SQVTM and CDR2 ANQGSEA. Trimming took 4 bases from V and 7 from J, leaving 16 bases between them. The CDR3 is 13 residues long. CDR3 DNA sequence: TGCAGCGTTGCAGCGGGGAGGGGCGTTGAAGCTTTCTTT. It yields the protein CSVAAGRGVEAFF.

This chain uses TRBV20-1 with TRBJ2-1, with TRBD2 matching 7 bases. Germline values: CDR1 DFQATT, CDR2 SNEGSKA (reference sequence). V gave up 1 base and J gave up 6 bases; unmatched junction bases: 9. CDR3 length equals 15 residues. DNA of the CDR3: TGCAGTGCTAGAGTTGCCAGCGGGAAAATCAATGAGCAGTTCTTC. It translates to CSARVASGKINEQFF.

This clonotype was seen only a few times. The chain joins TRBV27 to TRBJ2-3; TRBD2 aligns across 12 bases. V was clipped by 0 bases and J by 6 bases; unmatched bases: 4. The CDR3 covers 16 residues. Germline CDR1 and CDR2: MNHEY and SMNVEV (reference sequence). The CDR3 nucleotides are TGTGCCAGCAGTTTATCGCTAGCGGGAGGGGGGGATACGCAGTATTTT. It specifies CASSLSLAGGGDTQYF.

This clonotype was detected a few times. The chain couples TRBV7-8 to TRBJ2-5; 9 bases map to TRBD1. The V gene end was trimmed by 5 bases and the J gene end by 4 bases; junction bases not matched to a gene: 8. This CDR3 has 15 amino acids. CDR1 SGHVS and CDR2 FQNEAQ come from the germline V gene. The CDR3 sequence: CASSQDRGIGETQYF. The CDR3, as DNA: TGTGCCAGCAGCCAGGACAGGGGTATTGGAGAGACCCAGTACTTC. Full variable domain (remainder filled in from reference TRBV7-8 and TRBJ2-5): GAGVSQSPRYKVAKRGQDVALRCDPISGHVSLFWYQQALGQGPEFLTYFQNEAQLDKSGLPSDRFFAERPEGSVSTLKIQRTQQEDSAVYLCASSQDRGIGETQYFGPGTRLLVL.

This clonotype was picked up many times. V usage is TRBV19 and J usage is TRBJ2-1; a weak D match, TRBD1 (6 bases). Germline V gene lookup returns CDR1 LNHDA and CDR2 SQIVND (reference sequence). This CDR3 comprises 13 residues. Trimming took 4 bases from V and 4 from J, leaving 8 bases between them. The CDR3 loop reads CASSTTGYNEQFF. As DNA, the CDR3 is TGTGCCAGTAGTACTACAGGGTACAATGAGCAGTTCTTC.

This clonotype has a count of ten or more. The rearrangement links TRBV29-1 to TRBJ2-2; 7 nucleotides align to TRBD1. CDR1 SQVTM and CDR2 ANQGSEA come from the germline V gene. This CDR3 contains 13 residues. V dropped 7 bases and J dropped 0; count of bases not matched to a gene: 2. CDR3 residues: CSAGTANTGELFF. The CDR3 DNA is TGCAGCGCCGGGACAGCGAACACCGGGGAGCTGTTTTTT.

The table lists this clonotype with a few counts. This chain uses TRBV5-6 with TRBJ2-5, with a possible D match to TRBD2 (7 bases). V was pared by 3 bases and J by 3 bases, with 18 bases between. Germline assignment: CDR1 SGHDT and CDR2 YYEEEE. The CDR3 covers 16 residues. The CDR3 region has the DNA TGTGCCAGCAGCTGGGGGCTCGCTAGCGGAAAAGAGACCCAGTACTTC. Protein sequence: CASSWGLASGKETQYF.

The CDR3 DNA reads as TGTGCCAGCAGCCAAGACGGGACAGGGGTCTACGAGCAGTACTTC. Its protein is CASSQDGTGVYEQYF. The chain links TRBV14 to TRBJ2-7, with 10 bases identical to TRBD1. The CDR3 covers 15 residues. V gave up 0 bases and J gave up 3 bases; unmatched junction bases: 2. From germline, CDR1 is SGHDN and CDR2 FVKESK.

The sample holds many counts of this clonotype. The V call is TRBV6-5, the J call TRBJ1-2, with D possibly matching TRBD1 (5 bases). The CDR3 sequence is 14 residues long. V gave up 2 bases and J gave up 3 bases, with 10 bases separating them. Per germline, CDR1 MNHEY and CDR2 SVGAGI. The CDR3 bases are TGTGCCAGCAGTTACACATGGGGGGACTATGGCTACACCTTC. Encoded protein: CASSYTWGDYGYTF.